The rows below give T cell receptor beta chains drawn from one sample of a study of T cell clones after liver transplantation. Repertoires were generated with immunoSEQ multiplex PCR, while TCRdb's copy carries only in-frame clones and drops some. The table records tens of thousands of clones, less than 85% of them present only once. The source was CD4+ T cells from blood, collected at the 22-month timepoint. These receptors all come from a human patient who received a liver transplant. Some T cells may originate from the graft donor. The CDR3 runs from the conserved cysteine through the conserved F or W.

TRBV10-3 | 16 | CAISQTDRAITGELFF
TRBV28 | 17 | CASSFTTSGQITYEQYF
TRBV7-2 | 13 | CASSMGLQETQYF
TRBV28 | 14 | CASRRQDGNQPQHF
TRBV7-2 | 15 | CASSFAGPPNSPLHF
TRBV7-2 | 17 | CASSLEDTQGPNQPQHF
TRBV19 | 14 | CASRPGQGVYEQYF
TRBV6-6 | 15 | CASTTGTGNNQPQHF
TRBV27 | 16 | CASSSRLAGGPGELFF
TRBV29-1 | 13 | CSVGTVSLYEQYF
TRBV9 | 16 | CASSVTGGHPNTEAFF
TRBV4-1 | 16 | CASSQGGQVVNSPLHF
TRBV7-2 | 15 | CASSSHRGNTGELFF